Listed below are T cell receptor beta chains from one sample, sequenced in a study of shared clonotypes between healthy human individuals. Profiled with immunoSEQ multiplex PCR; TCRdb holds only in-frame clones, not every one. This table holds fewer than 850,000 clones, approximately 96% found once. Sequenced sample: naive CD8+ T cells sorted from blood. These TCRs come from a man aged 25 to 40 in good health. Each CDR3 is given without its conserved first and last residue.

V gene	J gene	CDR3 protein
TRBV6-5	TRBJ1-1	ASSWTGNTEAF
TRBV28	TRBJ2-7	ASSLSQFLASGSSPYEQY
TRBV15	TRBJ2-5	ATSPEIRGAWETQY
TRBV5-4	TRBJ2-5	ASSLGRVGSVETQY
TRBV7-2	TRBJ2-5	ASSTGTSPAETQY
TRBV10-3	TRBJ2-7	AIMLPGNEQY
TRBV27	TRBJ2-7	ASSLTSGSSYEQY
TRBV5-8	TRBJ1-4	ASSLTRRVEKLF
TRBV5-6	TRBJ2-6	ASSLGTGSGANVLT
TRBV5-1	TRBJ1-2	ASSSDDYGYT
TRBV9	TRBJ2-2	ASSVSSGELF
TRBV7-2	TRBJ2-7	ASSLGIRYEQY
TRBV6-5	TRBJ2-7	ASRLLADPYEQY
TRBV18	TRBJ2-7	ASSPPDGYEQY
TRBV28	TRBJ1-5	ASRPWDINQPQH
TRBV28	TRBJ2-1	ASSTLAALAGEGEQF
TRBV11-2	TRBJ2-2	ASSLGGATGHLTGELF
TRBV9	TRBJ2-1	ASRRGDEQF
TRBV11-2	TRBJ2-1	ASSTPGTYNEQF
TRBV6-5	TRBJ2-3	ASSPYCDTQY